Presented here are 15 T cell receptor beta chains from one specimen sequenced in a study of tumor-infiltrating lymphocytes in primary liver carcinoma. TCR beta cDNA came from roughly 0.45 ug total RNA, primed with a constant-region primer. Three rounds of nested multiplex PCR with slightly modified ARM-PCR produced TCR beta libraries. Rounds one and two of PCR, each of 10 cycles, were primed with TRBV1-TRBV30 forward primers and a C-beta reverse primer. TCRdb independently ran MiXCR on the multiplex PCR reads; one entry per CDR3 protein. This table holds 80,000 to 100,000 distinct CDR3 sequences, about 73% found once. The study co-extracted DNA and RNA from about 20-30 mg of unsorted bulk tissue. The sample comprised tumor-adjacent normal liver tissue. Receptors were obtained from a man between 40 and 49 years old with primary liver carcinoma and hepatitis B virus infection.

About this clonotype: The junction differs from germline at one of its ends, possibly a read error. The chain is built from TRBV4-1 and TRBJ1-2; TRBD1 matches at 7 bases. This CDR3 comprises 14 residues. Germline V CDR1 and CDR2: MGHRA, YSYEKL. CDR3 loop: CACSPPTGEYGYTF. The CDR3 DNA reads TGCGCCTGCAGCCCTCCTACAGGGGAGTATGGTTACACCTTC.

The count of this clonotype is one. At one boundary the junction diverges from the germline segment, which might be a read error. The chain uses TRBV29-1 and TRBJ2-1; D gene unclear. The CDR3 is 12 residues long. Germline values: CDR1 SQVTM, CDR2 ANQGSEA. The CDR3 DNA sequence: TGCAGCGTTGACCAGGAATCCAATGAGCAGCTCTTC. This translates into CSVDQESNEQLF.

This clonotype was observed a handful of times. The chain is built from TRBV28 and TRBJ2-7; D is possibly TRBD2 (5 bases). This CDR3 region has 14 residues. Germline CDR1 MDHEN, CDR2 SYDVKM. V was clipped by 7 bases and J by 6 bases, with 19 bases between them. CDR3 sequence reads: CASTLLRGGGEQYF. Here the CDR3 DNA reads TGTGCCAGCACCCTCCTTCGCGGAGGAGGCGAGCAGTACTTC. The full variable domain, in which reference TRBV28 and TRBJ2-7 provide the parts outside the CDR3, is DVKVTQSSRYLVKRTGEKVFLECVQDMDHENMFWYRQDPGLGLRLIYFSYDVKMKEKGDIPEGYSVSREKKERFSLILESASTNQTSMYLCASTLLRGGGEQYFGPGTRLTVT.

In the case of this clonotype: The missing conserved phenylalanine or tryptophan at the end of this CDR3 makes a read error likely. J is TRBJ2-6 and V is TRBV6-5, with 8 bases aligning to TRBD1. CDR3 length equals 18 residues. The germline V gene encodes CDR1 MNHEY and CDR2 SVGAGI. CDR3 nucleotides: TGTGCCATCAGTCTATGGACAGGGATGAAAGCTGGGGCCAACGTCCTGACTTTA. It encodes CAISLWTGMKAGANVLTL.

For this clonotype: Mismatch with germline at one junction end may stem from a read error. The DNA for the CDR3 is TGTGACAGCAATTACTCGCCAGGGGAAGAGACCCAGTACTTC. As protein: CDSNYSPGEETQYF. This rearrangement joins TRBV6-6 to TRBJ2-5, with D possibly TRBD1 on 6 matching bases. This CDR3 comprises 14 residues. Germline CDR1 reads MNHNY; CDR2 reads SVGAGI (reference sequence).

This clonotype appeared a single time. The chain couples TRBV6-5 to TRBJ2-3; 9 bases map to TRBD2. Germline lookup yields CDR1 MNHEY and CDR2 SVGAGI. The ends lost 6 bases at V and 2 bases at J; junction bases unmatched: 6. CDR3 length: 15 amino acids. The CDR3 is CASRVLAGATDTQYF. For the CDR3, the DNA is TGTGCCAGCAGGGTATTAGCGGGAGCCACAGATACGCAGTATTTT.

Concerning this clonotype: Relative to the germline gene, one junction end is altered; a read error may explain this. The chain links TRBV11-2 to TRBJ1-3; D unclear. The germline V gene encodes CDR1 SGHAT and CDR2 FQNNGV. The CDR3 is made up of 15 amino acids. The CDR3 DNA reads TGTGCCAGAAGCTCTACACATCTCTCTGGGAACACCATATATTTT. It translates to CARSSTHLSGNTIYF.

As for this clonotype: At one boundary the junction diverges from the germline segment, which might be a read error. This sequence joins TRBV5-1 and TRBJ2-3; unclear D gene. CDR3 length: 13 amino acids. CDR1 is SGHRS, CDR2 YFSETQ, per germline. CDR3 DNA: TGCACCAGCAGTTGGGCCCCCGGGGATACGCAGTATTTT. Translation: CTSSWAPGDTQYF.

This clonotype occurred once. The chain has TRBV11-2 and TRBJ2-7; unclear D gene. Germline loops: CDR1 SGHAT, CDR2 FQNNGV. The CDR3 spans 14 residues. As DNA, the CDR3 is TGTGTCTACAGCTTAACTGACACTTCCTACGAGCAGTACTTC. Its protein is CVYSLTDTSYEQYF.

As for this clonotype: A junction end diverges from the germline sequence, so it may reflect a read error. CDR3 DNA: TGCGCCAGCAGCCTACATGAGATTCATACTCAGTATTTT. This translates into CASSLHEIHTQYF. The chain has TRBV4-1 and TRBJ2-3, with no clear D. Germline V lookup: CDR1 MGHRA, CDR2 YSYEKL. CDR3 length: 13 amino acids.

A remark on this clonotype: Since the CDR3 does not end with the conserved phenylalanine or tryptophan, this likely comes from a read error. This chain connects TRBV11-1 to TRBJ2-5, with a tentative D call TRBD2 (5 bases). Germline V gene sequence: CDR1 SGHAT, CDR2 FQDESV (reference sequence). The CDR3 has 19 amino acids. The CDR3 here is CASSPPSEVRKDFQGTQYL. The CDR3 DNA reads TGTGCCAGCAGCCCGCCCTCGGAGGTCAGGAAGGACTTCCAAGGGACCCAGTACCTC.

About this clonotype itself: This could be a read error, since a much larger clone is one nucleotide away. The rearrangement joins TRBV6-1 to TRBJ2-1; D not resolved. The V and J ends lost 4 bases and 0 bases respectively, with 10 bases between them. Looked up from germline, CDR1 is MNHNS and CDR2 is SASEGT. The CDR3 sequence is 15 residues long. The CDR3 reads CASSGGWVSYNEQFF. The CDR3 DNA reads TGTGCCAGCAGTGGAGGATGGGTCTCCTACAATGAGCAGTTCTTC.

A few counts support this clonotype. Given a much more abundant clone one base away, this may be a read error. The J gene is TRBJ1-5, the V gene TRBV6-5, with D maybe TRBD1 (6 bases). The CDR3 is 15 residues long. V was cut by 7 bases and J by 7 bases, with 20 bases left in between. CDR1 and CDR2 from the germline V gene are MNHEY and SVGAGI. CDR3 nucleotide sequence: TGTGCCAGCATGAGGGAGACAGGAGGGGGGCAGCCCCAGCATTTT. Translating gives CASMRETGGGQPQHF.

Concerning this clonotype: The germline gene is not matched at one end of the junction; a read error may be the cause. This chain connects TRBV29-1 to TRBJ2-7, with TRBD1 as a possible D gene (6 bases). The germline V gene has CDR1 SQVTM and CDR2 ANQGSEA. The CDR3 sequence is 12 residues long. Here the CDR3 DNA reads TGCAGCGTTGAAAGGGGGTTCGGCGAGCAGTGCTTC. Translating gives CSVERGFGEQCF.

In regard to this clonotype: The conserved phenylalanine or tryptophan is not found at the CDR3 terminus, so this likely reflects a read error. V gene TRBV6-5 combines with J gene TRBJ2-7; 9 nucleotides agree with TRBD1. The CDR3 consists of 15 residues. The junction had 4 bases not matched to a gene; V was cut back by 0 bases and J by 4 bases. Germline V gives CDR1 MNHEY, CDR2 SVGAGI. In DNA, the CDR3 is TGTGCCAGCAGTTACTCGGGACAGGGCTTTTACGAGCAGTACTTA. Amino acid sequence: CASSYSGQGFYEQYL.